A selection of T cell receptor beta chains follows, all from one sample in a study of technical replicates of blood from a few donors. Some clones are missing from TCRdb's copy, which holds only in-frame ones; the method was immunoSEQ multiplex PCR. The sample yields around 89,000 clones, approximately 93% seen once. The material sequenced was T cells isolated from PBMCs. The receptors were gathered from a human donor in good health. Both conserved end residues are part of each CDR3. The D gene is left open where the match is weak. Part of the rows lack a size; the others show once, few, many or a class for expanded clones.

>TRBJ2-2|.|.|TRBV29-1
TGCAGCGTAAGAAGGACTACTTGGGGCACCGGGGAGCTGTTTTTT
CSVRRTTWGTGELFF
>TRBJ1-1|TRBD1|.|TRBV7-9
TGTGCCAGCAGCTACCAAACCGGGACAGGGGGCCGCCGCGCTTTCTTT
CASSYQTGTGGRRAFF
>TRBJ2-3|.|.|TRBV5-6
TGTGCCAGCAGCCTGGTAGGGGGGGCGTCAGAAGATACGCAGTATTTT
CASSLVGGASEDTQYF
>TRBJ2-2|TRBD1|.|TRBV28
TGTGCCAGCAGTTTCGTCGGACAGGGCGACACCGGGGAGCTGTTTTTT
CASSFVGQGDTGELFF
>TRBJ1-1|.|.|TRBV28
TGTGCCAGCAGTTTATCGGGACAAAATTTGGCTGAAGCTTTCTTT
CASSLSGQNLAEAFF
>TRBJ2-1|TRBD2|.|TRBV9
TGTGCCAGCAGCCCATACAGCGGGGGTTCCTACAATGAGCAGTTCTTC
CASSPYSGGSYNEQFF
>TRBJ2-1|.|.|TRBV27
TGTGCCAGCAGTTCCTCCTCCGGGACAATCTACAATGAGCAGTTCTTC
CASSSSSGTIYNEQFF
>TRBJ1-1|.|.|TRBV7-6
TGTGCCAGCAGCTTAGACAAGGGGGACACTGAAGCTTTCTTT
CASSLDKGDTEAFF
>TRBJ2-1|TRBD1|.|TRBV6-6
TGTGCCAGCAGCTCGACCGACAGGGGTGGGTTGGAGCAGTTCTTC
CASSSTDRGGLEQFF
>TRBJ2-1|TRBD1|.|TRBV18
TGTGCCAGCTCTCCATTTATAGGCTGGGACAGCTCCTACAATGAGCAGTTCTTC
CASSPFIGWDSSYNEQFF
>TRBJ1-5|.|.|TRBV4-1
TGCGCCAGCAGCCTACCCGGTTCGGGGGGGCAGCCCCAGCATTTT
CASSLPGSGGQPQHF
>TRBJ2-1|TRBD2|few|TRBV9
TGTGCCAGCAGCCTAGCGGGTTACAATGAGCAGTTCTTC
CASSLAGYNEQFF
>TRBJ2-7|.|.|TRBV6-1
TGTGCCAGCAGTGAAGCGGGCATAACCTACGAGCAGTACTTC
CASSEAGITYEQYF
>TRBJ2-7|TRBD2|.|TRBV2
TGTGCCAGCAGAGGAGGACTAGCCGCCTACGAGCAGTACTTC
CASRGGLAAYEQYF
>TRBJ2-3|TRBD1|.|TRBV5-1
TGCGCCAGCAGCCCGGACAGGGTATTCACAGATACGCAGTATTTT
CASSPDRVFTDTQYF
>TRBJ2-7|TRBD1|.|TRBV27
TGTGCCAGCAGTTTATCGGGCAGGGGGTACTCCTACGAGCAGTACTTC
CASSLSGRGYSYEQYF
>TRBJ2-5|TRBD2|.|TRBV11-2
TGTGCCAGCACCCTAGATTCGGGCGGGAGGGCTGTGGAGACCCAGTACTTC
CASTLDSGGRAVETQYF
>TRBJ1-2|TRBD1|.|TRBV6-5
TGTGCCAGCAGTACCGGGACAGGGGGTCACTATGGCTACACCTTC
CASSTGTGGHYGYTF
>TRBJ1-2|TRBD1|.|TRBV27
TGTGCCAGCAGTTCGACAGGGTATGGCTACACCTTC
CASSSTGYGYTF
>TRBJ1-2|.|.|TRBV10-3
TGTGCCATCAGTGAGTCGGGGCTCACCTATGGCTACACCTTC
CAISESGLTYGYTF
>TRBJ2-1|.|.|TRBV6-6
TGTGCCAGCATTGCGGGACGCTCCTACAATGAGCAGTTCTTC
CASIAGRSYNEQFF
>TRBJ2-1|.|.|TRBV7-9
TGTGCCAGCAGCACTCGGACTACAAGCTCCTACAATGAGCAGTTCTTC
CASSTRTTSSYNEQFF
>TRBJ1-1|.|.|TRBV7-9
TGTGCCAGCAGGTGGAAGGGACAAGCCGAAAAGGAGGCTTTCTTT
CASRWKGQAEKEAFF
>TRBJ2-7|.|.|TRBV19
TGTGCCAGTAGTATCGGGGGAAGCTCCTACGAGCAGTACTTC
CASSIGGSSYEQYF
>TRBJ1-1|TRBD1|.|TRBV5-1
TGCGCCAGCAGCCCGCGACAGGGGAACACTGAAGCTTTCTTT
CASSPRQGNTEAFF
>TRBJ2-1|TRBD2|.|TRBV28
TGTGCCAGCAGCACCCTAGCCGGGACTAGCGGGAGCAATGAGCAGTTCTTC
CASSTLAGTSGSNEQFF
>TRBJ1-4|TRBD1|.|TRBV15
TGTGCCACCAGCAGAGAAAAGACAGGGTCTGAAAAACTGTTTTTT
CATSREKTGSEKLFF
>TRBJ1-2|.|.|TRBV2
TGTGCCAGCAGGGACCCCAGCGCGGGCTATGGCTACACCTTC
CASRDPSAGYGYTF
>TRBJ1-5|.|.|TRBV4-1
TGCGCCAGCAGCCAACGGGAAGGAGGCAATCAGCCCCAGCATTTT
CASSQREGGNQPQHF
>TRBJ1-1|.|.|TRBV29-1
TGCAGCGTAGTACACCGGGAGGACACTGAAGCTTTCTTT
CSVVHREDTEAFF
>TRBJ2-1|TRBD2|.|TRBV6-5
TGTGCCAGCAGATCCGCTAGCGGGAGCAATGAGCAGTTCTTC
CASRSASGSNEQFF
>TRBJ2-3|.|few|TRBV2
TGTGCCAGCAGTGGGGGGGGCAGAGCGGGAGATACGCAGTATTTT
CASSGGGRAGDTQYF
>TRBJ2-7|.|.|TRBV6-1
TGTGCCAGCAGTGAAGAGGGCGGGATCTACGAGCAGTACTTC
CASSEEGGIYEQYF
>TRBJ1-5|.|.|TRBV2
TGTGCCAGCAGTGATGAGGCAAATCAGCCCCAGCATTTT
CASSDEANQPQHF
>TRBJ1-1|TRBD1|many|TRBV5-1
TGCGCCAGCAGCTTGGATAGGGGGCAGACTGAAGCTTTCTTT
CASSLDRGQTEAFF
>TRBJ2-7|TRBD1|.|TRBV5-1
TGCGCCAGCAGCCCGATCGAACAGGGGGCCCTCGCCGAGCAGTACTTC
CASSPIEQGALAEQYF
>TRBJ1-2|TRBD1|.|TRBV29-1
TGCAGCGCCGTAGGGGGACAGGGAACTTCTAACTATGGCTACACCTTC
CSAVGGQGTSNYGYTF
>TRBJ2-1|.|.|TRBV9
TGTGCCAGCAGCGTAGTGTGGGGGGACTACAATGAGCAGTTCTTC
CASSVVWGDYNEQFF
>TRBJ2-3|TRBD1|once|TRBV28
TGTGCCAGCAACCTCTGGGACAGTTTCCTCTCCACAGATACGCAGTATTTT
CASNLWDSFLSTDTQYF
>TRBJ2-1|.|.|TRBV10-2
TGCGCCAGCAAAAAGTCCTCGGGGGTCTACTCCTACAATGAGCAGTTCTTC
CASKKSSGVYSYNEQFF
>TRBJ2-3|TRBD2|.|TRBV5-6
TGTGCCAGCAGCTTGTTAAGCGGGAGGACGGGAGCAACAGATACGCAGTATTTT
CASSLLSGRTGATDTQYF
>TRBJ1-5|.|.|TRBV2
TGTGCCAGCAGTGAATATAGCAATCAGCCCCAGCATTTT
CASSEYSNQPQHF
>TRBJ2-1|TRBD2|.|TRBV27
TGTGCCAGCAGCCGACTAGCGGGGGCCCAGGAAGGAGAGCAGTTCTTC
CASSRLAGAQEGEQFF
>TRBJ1-1|TRBD1|.|TRBV2
TGTGCCAGCAGCCTACAGGGGGGGAACACTGAAGCTTTCTTT
CASSLQGGNTEAFF
>TRBJ1-2|.|.|TRBV11-2
TGTGCCAGCAGCTTAGATCAATGGGAGGACGGAGGCTACACCTTC
CASSLDQWEDGGYTF
>TRBJ2-7|TRBD1|.|TRBV6-6
TGTGCCAGCAGTACAGGGGGCGTCTCCTACGAGCAGTACTTC
CASSTGGVSYEQYF
>TRBJ2-2|.|.|TRBV6-1
TGTGCCAGCAGACGACAGTTCGCCGGGGAGCTGTTTTTT
CASRRQFAGELFF
>TRBJ1-3|.|.|TRBV5-4
TGTGCCAGCAGTCAAGTCGAGGCAGACACCATATATTTT
CASSQVEADTIYF
>TRBJ2-1|.|.|TRBV13
TGTGCCAGCAAACAGAATAATTACAATGAGCAGTTCTTC
CASKQNNYNEQFF
>TRBJ2-7|TRBD1|.|TRBV5-6
TGTGCCAGCAGCAGGGGACAGGGAACCTACGAGCAGTACTTC
CASSRGQGTYEQYF
>TRBJ2-3|.|.|TRBV28
TGTGCCAGCAGTACCTCGGACAGACGGATCGGCACAGATACGCAGTATTTT
CASSTSDRRIGTDTQYF
>TRBJ1-5|.|.|TRBV7-9
TGTGCCAGCAGCTTCTCAGGCGAAGACGATCAGCCCCAGCATTTT
CASSFSGEDDQPQHF
>TRBJ2-2|TRBD2|once|TRBV6-4
TGTGCCAGCAGTGACCGAGCGGGGGGCACCGGGGAGCTGTTTTTT
CASSDRAGGTGELFF
>TRBJ1-1|.|.|TRBV11-3
TGTGCCAGCAGCTTCTTTGCCGGAGGGCGGTTAAGGGACACTGAAGCTTTCTTT
CASSFFAGGRLRDTEAFF
>TRBJ2-3|.|.|TRBV28
TGTGCCAGCAGTTTACCCCGGGGTGGTCAGTATTTT
CASSLPRGGQYF
>TRBJ1-1|.|.|TRBV5-4
TGTGCCAGCAGCTTGGGAGGGACACTGAACACTGAAGCTTTCTTT
CASSLGGTLNTEAFF
>TRBJ2-7|.|.|TRBV6-1
TGTGCCGTCCTGGGTGCGGACTCCTACGAGCAGTACTTC
CAVLGADSYEQYF
>TRBJ1-2|.|.|TRBV28
TGTGTTCTTCGAGGCGCCTATGGCTACACCTTC
CVLRGAYGYTF
>TRBJ1-2|TRBD1|few|TRBV4-1
TGCGCCAGCAGCCAGGTACTTACAGGGGAGTATGGCTACACCTTC
CASSQVLTGEYGYTF